This TCR beta chain was identified during a study of cytomegalovirus exposure and HLA in healthy donors. Study results and limitations: Researchers counted roughly 150 TCR beta chains as cytomegalovirus-associated. The CMV antigen specificity of a few CMV-associated chains was confirmed through in vitro analysis. Sequencing depth roughly uniform across donors was assumed in presence/absence analyses.

Each donor's status was that of a healthy bone marrow donor. Germline-derived CDR1 and CDR2 are MNHNY and SVGAGI (reference sequence). V lost 6 bases and J lost 3, with 11 bases in between. This CDR3 comprises 14 residues. With 60 Vbeta and 13 Jbeta primers, the PCR was carried out. The table came from immunoSEQ multiplex PCR; TCRdb's copy has only in-frame clones and leaves some out. The sample has 85,000 to 130,000 clones; roughly 77% are singletons. In the case of this clone: Its antigen remains unknown.

Sequences were obtained from PBMCs. The rearrangement links TRBV6-6 to TRBJ2-2, with D unresolved. The source of this sequence is a man aged 35 to 55 in good health and CMV-seronegative. The CDR3 coding sequence is TGTGCCAGCAGCCGCCGAGGAGACACCGGGGAGCTGTTTTTT. Encoded protein: CASSRRGDTGELFF.